The clone carrying this T cell receptor (beta chain) showed up many times. The target antigen is unknown. The germline gives CDR1 SGHRS, CDR2 YFSETQ. Trimming shortened V by 0 bases and J by 0 bases, and 10 bases separated the two germline ends. The CDR3 totals 15 residues. RNA transcripts provided the source from which TCR beta CDR3 regions were amplified. In the first-round RT-PCR of the TCR CDR3, the HTBI primer set was used. TCRdb independently ran MiXCR on the multiplex PCR reads; one entry per CDR3 protein. This sample yields 500,000 to 800,000 distinct CDR3 sequences, of which roughly 15% are seen a single time; around 13% belongs to the top ten. The sample is drawn from a study of T cells in Graves' hyperthyroidism and ophthalmopathy. Study background: Before any treatment, at initial diagnosis, peripheral blood was collected. Study findings and constraints: Blood also contained most expanded thyroid clonotypes above 0.001.

Reasons for excluding patients were uncontrolled infection, other autoimmune disease, pregnancy or lactation. The authors took PBMCs from about 9.5 ml fresh peripheral blood. V is TRBV5-1 and J is TRBJ2-7; D call uncertain. This sequence originates from a woman aged 45-60 years with Graves' ophthalmopathy. The specimen sequenced was blood. The CDR3, as DNA: TGCGCCAGCAGCTTGGATCCGTCGAGCTCCTACGAGCAGTACTTC. Protein product: CASSLDPSSSYEQYF.